Reported below is one T cell receptor beta chain. Its target is not known. The source of the sample is a study of identical twins. Findings of the study overall: Twins' surplus sharing was weaker for beta out-of-frame sequences.

The germline CDR1 and CDR2 sequences are WSHSY and SAAADI. Trimming removed 9 bases at V and 4 bases at J, with 20 bases between. The CDR3 totals 15 residues. TCRdb called the 5' RACE reads again in MiXCR, with one record for every CDR3 protein. The table has about 470,000 distinct CDR3 sequences, approximately 25% seen once; the top ten hold about 2.7%. The same specimen was also included in a second study, on T cells expressing NK-cell markers. Turning to that study: About 1.0-8% of CD8+ T cells in 6 or 7 donors belonged to dominant NKG2C+ clonotypes.

The V gene is TRBV10-2, the J gene TRBJ2-3, with a weak D call TRBD1 (5 bases). The specimen sequenced was CD4+ T cells sorted from blood. The receptor was isolated from a woman under 30 in good health. CDR3 DNA sequence: TGCGCCAGTAAAAAGGTTCAGGGTCCGGCAGATACGCAGTATTTT. Translated, it gives CASKKVQGPADTQYF.